These 19 T cell receptor beta chains were sequenced from one sample in a study of CD8+ T cells in alopecia areata. Indicated treatment: oral pan-JAK inhibitor, 5-10 mg twice daily. RNA, once extracted, was reverse transcribed into cDNA for use as the sequencing template. Using immunoSEQ multiplex PCR, the repertoire was profiled, and TCRdb retains in-frame clones only, with some absent. The top ten clones hold roughly 25% of a sample with roughly 140,000 clones, around four fifths of them seen once. The source was CD8+ T cells sorted from blood, collected at week 4, from a patient treated with tofacitinib. Receptors were obtained from a human donor with alopecia areata.

V usage is TRBV6-6 and J usage is TRBJ2-5; D is possibly TRBD2 (7 bases). Germline V gene lookup returns CDR1 MNHNY and CDR2 SVGAGI (reference sequence). Trimming stripped 4 bases from V and 5 bases from J, with 20 bases between. The length of the CDR3 is 16 residues. CDR3 protein: CASSLGRGPAGETQYF. The CDR3 nucleotides are TGTGCCAGCAGTTTGGGGCGGGGGCCAGCCGGGGAGACCCAGTACTTC.

The chain uses TRBV4-1 and TRBJ2-1; 8 nucleotides align to TRBD2. Germline V gene data show CDR1 as MGHRA and CDR2 as YSYEKL. The CDR3 totals 17 residues. With V trimmed by 1 base and J by 1 base, 6 bases remained unmatched. The CDR3 is CASSQVPRLASYNEQFF. In DNA form, the CDR3 reads TGCGCCAGCAGCCAAGTACCCAGACTAGCGTCCTACAATGAGCAGTTCTTC.

This chain joins TRBV11-2 and TRBJ2-7, with D uncertain. Trimming took 5 bases from V and 4 from J, leaving 12 bases between them. This CDR3 has 13 amino acids. CDR1 SGHAT and CDR2 FQNNGV come from the germline V gene. The CDR3 region is CASSLHDTYEQYF. The CDR3 nucleotides read TGTGCCAGCAGCCTACACGACACGTACGAGCAGTACTTC.

This chain links TRBV14 with TRBJ2-1, with a weak D call TRBD1 (6 bases). With 3 bases removed from V and 2 bases from J, the gap between germline ends came to 11 bases. This CDR3 contains 15 residues. CDR1 is SGHDN, CDR2 FVKESK, per germline. The CDR3 protein is CASSQGASTYNEQFF. The CDR3 bases are TGTGCCAGCAGCCAGGGGGCGTCGACCTACAATGAGCAGTTCTTC.

This chain links TRBV10-3 with TRBJ2-7, with D maybe TRBD1 (6 bases). V lost 0 bases, J lost 1 base, and 10 bases lay in between. Germline values: CDR1 ENHRY, CDR2 SYGVKD. The CDR3 consists of 15 residues. DNA of the CDR3: TGTGCCATCAGTGAGTCGCCAGGACAGTCCTACGAGCAGTACTTC. It translates to CAISESPGQSYEQYF.

The chain is built from TRBV10-3 and TRBJ2-1; tentatively, D is TRBD2 (5 bases). Germline V CDR1 and CDR2: ENHRY, SYGVKD. This CDR3 comprises 12 residues. Between the trimmed V and J ends, which lost 8 bases and 10 bases, there was a span of 15 bases. The CDR3 coding sequence is TGTGCCATCGGCCCCGAGGGATGGGAGCAGTTCTTC. Translated: CAIGPEGWEQFF.

This clone was seen a single time. The chain employs TRBV9 and TRBJ2-5; 8 nucleotides line up with TRBD1. The CDR3 is 15 residues long. The ends lost 4 bases at V and 6 bases at J; junction bases unmatched: 11. In germline, CDR1 is SGDLS, CDR2 YYNGEE. Here the CDR3 DNA reads TGTGCCAGCAGCACAGGACAGGGAGCGTTACAGACCCAGTACTTC. Translation: CASSTGQGALQTQYF.

The chain carries TRBV4-3 and TRBJ2-7; TRBD1 matches at 10 bases. Per the germline V gene, CDR1 is LGHNA and CDR2 is YSLEER. V dropped 2 bases and J dropped 5; count of bases not matched to a gene: 6. The CDR3 length is 15 residues. The CDR3 coding sequence is TGCGCCAGCAGCCAAACGCCCGGGACAGGGGACGAGCAGTACTTC. The encoded protein is CASSQTPGTGDEQYF.

The chain recombines TRBV4-2 with TRBJ2-7; maybe TRBD1 (5 bases). The CDR3 runs 13 residues. Trimming took off 4 bases at V and 9 bases at J, with 16 bases between the two ends. In germline, CDR1 is LGHNA, CDR2 YNFKEQ. This CDR3 reads CASSPPGSQGQYF. DNA of the CDR3: TGTGCCAGCAGCCCGCCTGGGTCGCAGGGGCAGTACTTC.

The CDR3 is CASSQGLEETQYF. For the CDR3, the DNA is TGTGCCAGCAGCCAGGGACTAGAAGAGACCCAGTACTTC. This rearrangement joins TRBV7-9 to TRBJ2-5; TRBD2 agrees at 8 bases. Germline CDR1 and CDR2: SEHNR and FQNEAQ (reference sequence). The ends lost 5 bases at V and 3 bases at J; junction bases unmatched: 2. CDR3 length equals 13 residues.

In DNA form, the CDR3 reads TGTGCCAGTAGTATAGGTCTCCGACAGGGTATCTACGAGCAGTACTTC. This encodes CASSIGLRQGIYEQYF. This chain uses TRBV19 with TRBJ2-7; TRBD1 matches 7 bases. This CDR3 is 16 amino acids long. Germline V gene lookup returns CDR1 LNHDA and CDR2 SQIVND (reference sequence). The V gene end was trimmed by 1 base and the J gene end by 3 bases; junction bases not matched to a gene: 9.

The chain employs TRBV11-2 and TRBJ2-5; perhaps TRBD1 as D (6 bases). The CDR3 is made up of 13 amino acids. Germline assignment: CDR1 SGHAT and CDR2 FQNNGV. V was clipped by 4 bases and J by 5 bases, with 11 bases between them. CDR3 in amino acids: CASSSGVVETQYF. DNA of the CDR3: TGTGCCAGCAGCTCAGGGGTTGTGGAGACCCAGTACTTC.

V and J are TRBV29-1 and TRBJ2-1; 9 bases line up with TRBD2. Germline loops: CDR1 SQVTM, CDR2 ANQGSEA. Unmatched junction bases numbered 12, after V lost 4 bases and J lost 8 bases. This CDR3 region has 15 residues. CDR3 protein: CSVALFGGGADEQFF. The DNA of the CDR3 is TGCAGCGTTGCTCTATTCGGCGGGGGGGCAGATGAGCAGTTCTTC.

The chain employs TRBV2 and TRBJ2-2, with a weak D call TRBD2 (5 bases). Trimming removed 8 bases from V and 1 base from J, with 11 bases in between. This CDR3 comprises 14 residues. Germline CDR1 and CDR2: SNHLY and FYNNEI. The CDR3 sequence is CASRRTQNTGELFF. The CDR3 bases are TGTGCCAGCCGCAGGACTCAGAACACCGGGGAGCTGTTTTTT.

The CDR3 nucleotides are TGTGCCAGCAGCGTAGAAACTAACACTGAAGCTTTCTTT. Amino acid sequence: CASSVETNTEAFF. The V and J genes are TRBV9 and TRBJ1-1; D call uncertain. There are 13 residues in the CDR3. From germline, CDR1 is SGDLS and CDR2 YYNGEE. The V end was cut by 0 bases, the J end by 2 bases, with 5 bases between.

The chain carries TRBV9 and TRBJ2-5; 7 positions match TRBD1. Losses at the gene ends were 0 bases for V and 6 bases for J; bases not matched to a gene: 2. Germline CDR1 reads SGDLS; CDR2 reads YYNGEE. The CDR3 consists of 13 residues. The CDR3 bases are TGTGCCAGCAGCGTAGGGGACAGACAGACCCAGTACTTC. Its protein is CASSVGDRQTQYF.

The V gene is TRBV6-1, the J gene TRBJ2-7, with 9 positions matching TRBD1. CDR3 length equals 16 residues. Germline CDR1 is MNHNS and CDR2 is SASEGT. The junction had 6 bases not matched to a gene; V was cut back by 1 base and J by 2 bases. CDR3 sequence (DNA): TGTGCCAGCAGTGAAGTCCGGACAGGGGAGACCTACGAGCAGTACTTC. Translation: CASSEVRTGETYEQYF.

This chain links TRBV6-5 with TRBJ2-5, with TRBD2 identical over 8 bases. V lost 2 bases and J lost 5; bases outside the gene matches: 4. The germline V gene has CDR1 MNHEY and CDR2 SVGAGI. The CDR3 sequence is 14 residues long. The CDR3 sequence: CASSYREGRETQYF. Written as DNA, the CDR3 is TGTGCCAGCAGTTACCGGGAGGGCCGGGAGACCCAGTACTTC.

This clone was found once. Other DNA sequences in the same sample also yield this CDR3. This CDR3 reads CASSPSGSSYNEQFF. Here the CDR3 DNA reads TGTGCCAGCTCACCCAGCGGGTCATCCTACAATGAGCAGTTCTTC. The chain employs TRBV18 and TRBJ2-1; D is perhaps TRBD2 (6 bases). Trimming pared 3 bases from V and 1 base from J, leaving 10 bases between. Germline CDR1 and CDR2: KGHSH and LQKENI. The CDR3 runs 15 residues.